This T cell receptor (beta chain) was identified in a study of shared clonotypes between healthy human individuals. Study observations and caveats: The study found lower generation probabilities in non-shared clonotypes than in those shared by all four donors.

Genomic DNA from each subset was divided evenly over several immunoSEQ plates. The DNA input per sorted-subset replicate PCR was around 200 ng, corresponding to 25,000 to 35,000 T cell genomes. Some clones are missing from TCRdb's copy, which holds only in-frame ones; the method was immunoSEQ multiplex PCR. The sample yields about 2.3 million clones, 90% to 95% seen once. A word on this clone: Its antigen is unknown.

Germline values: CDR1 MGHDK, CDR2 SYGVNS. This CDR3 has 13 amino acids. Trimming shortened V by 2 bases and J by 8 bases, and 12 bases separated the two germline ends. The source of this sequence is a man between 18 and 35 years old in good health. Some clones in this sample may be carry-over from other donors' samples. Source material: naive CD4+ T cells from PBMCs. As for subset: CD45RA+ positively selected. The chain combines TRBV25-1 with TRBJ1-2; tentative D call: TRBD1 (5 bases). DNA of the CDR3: TGTGCCAGCAGTGAACCCGGGACGGGAGGCTACACCTTC. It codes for CASSEPGTGGYTF.